This T cell receptor beta chain was captured in a study of blood T cell repertoires in COVID-19. Whole-study context: Acute-phase and convalescent COVID-19 samples originated in the United States, Italy and Spain. PBMCs, B-cell-depleted T cells, or T cells provided the cDNA or gDNA that made up the material.

Per the original data handling: It was from reference gene primer amplification that nucleated cell counts were estimated. The table came from immunoSEQ multiplex PCR; TCRdb's copy has only in-frame clones and leaves some out. V and J calls and clone size come straight from that table; D and trimming were deduced from the DNA. The sample lists 89,000 or so clones; more than 70% were seen once. The CDR3 has 13 residues. The V gene's germline CDR1 is LGHNA and CDR2 YNFKEQ. Trimming cost V 5 bases and J 5 bases, with 13 bases left between them. The sequence came from a man aged 50-59 years with active COVID-19. This sequence joins TRBV4-2 and TRBJ2-7; the D gene is possibly TRBD1 (6 bases). Sample: peripheral blood. CDR3 amino acids: CASSLGQGDEQYF. As DNA, the CDR3 is TGTGCCAGCAGCTTGGGACAAGGGGACGAGCAGTACTTC.